This T cell receptor beta chain was sequenced for a study of T cells after posttransplantation cyclophosphamide. The naive gate required viable CD3+CD4+ or CD3+CD8+ cells with CCR7+CD45RA+CD45RO-CD95-CD27+CD28+ phenotype. On the day of bone marrow donation, the related graft donor provided peripheral blood. Assay: immunoSEQ multiplex PCR; the TCRdb copy retains only in-frame clones and omits some. Of tens of thousands of clones in the sample, over 95% were seen once. Findings and limits, study-wide: Later post-transplant blood repertoires were often dominated by donor CD8+ memory clones. After PTCy, TRB diversity resembled that of CNI/methotrexate controls.

V lost 5 bases and J 3 bases, leaving 18 bases between the germline ends. Germline V gene data show CDR1 as SGHRS and CDR2 as YFSETQ. The CDR3 contains 16 residues. A remark on this clone: As yet, its antigen is unknown.

This sequence originates from a man in his forties or fifties in good health, CMV-negative, and a related stem cell transplant donor. Sample: naive CD4+ T cells sorted from PBMCs. This rearrangement joins TRBV5-1 to TRBJ2-1; tentative D call: TRBD1 (6 bases). CDR3 DNA sequence: TGCGCCAGCAGTGTACAGGGTTCAATCCACTACAATGAGCAGTTCTTC. Translation gives CASSVQGSIHYNEQFF.